A selection of T cell receptor beta chains follows, all from one sample in a study of OX40 agonist ivuxolimab in advanced cancers. The data were produced by immunoSEQ multiplex PCR, yet TCRdb's version contains in-frame clones alone and is incomplete. Among about 61,000 clones listed, about 86% were seen once. Sequenced material: CD4+ or CD8+ T cells sorted from blood, taken in a trial of the OX40 agonist ivuxolimab. These receptors were taken from an adult with an advanced solid tumor such as melanoma, head and neck, liver or kidney cancer. The conserved cysteine and the conserved F or W are not part of the CDR3 here.

V	CDR3
TRBV19	ASRLSSYNSPLH
TRBV6-1	ASSRDPSGEQY
TRBV6-5	ASRGLTSNQPQH
TRBV5-1	ASRPGTRVRENTIY
TRBV18	ASSPPTPNTEAF
TRBV2	ASSLQGLATNQPQH
TRBV11-3	ASSLGGTGAEQY
TRBV18	ASSPRPLPYEQF
TRBV19	ASSIGGRVGTGELF
TRBV15	ATSRDRSKGDLNTEAF
TRBV25-1	ASSDWAGKASTDTQY
TRBV5-1	ASSFQQTSSYEQY
TRBV7-3	ASSLTTSRGYPGELF
TRBV7-9	ASSLDANEKLF
TRBV6-1	ASKEIHVGNTIY